The rows below give T cell receptor beta chains drawn from one sample of a study of blood T cells in healthy people across ages. Each CDR3 protein gets one entry after TCRdb re-called the 5' RACE reads with MiXCR. The profile covers over 500,000 distinct CDR3 sequences, with approximately 52% appearing a single time and 13% taken by the ten largest. The sequencing sample was made of blood. The receptors were sampled from a woman of 80 years or more in good health. Both conserved end residues are part of each CDR3. A D gene is named only where the DNA matches it firmly. Rows may omit the clone size; those that give it use once, few, many or a size class.

j_call | clone_size | d_call | v_call | cdr3_nt | cdr3_aa
TRBJ2-2 | few | TRBD1 | TRBV5-1 | TGCGCCAGCAGCTTCCTGAGACAGGGTACTACCGGGGAGCTGTTTTTT | CASSFLRQGTTGELFF
TRBJ2-5 | many | TRBD1 | TRBV7-9 | TGTGCCAGCAGCTACCGTATCGGGTTCAGGGGGCAAGAGACCCAGTACTTC | CASSYRIGFRGQETQYF
TRBJ2-1 | NA | NA | TRBV29-1 | TGCGCTCTGCGCAGCTCCTACAATGAGCAGTTCTTC | CALRSSYNEQFF
TRBJ2-2 | few | NA | TRBV5-1 | TGCGCCAGGTGGAGCACCGGGGAGCTGTTTTTT | CARWSTGELFF
TRBJ2-7 | NA | NA | TRBV20-1 | TGCAGTGCTAGACACGTCAGCGGTCACGAGCAGTACTTC | CSARHVSGHEQYF
TRBJ2-5 | NA | TRBD2 | TRBV29-1 | TGCAGCGTTACAGGACTAGGCGGAGAGACCCAGTACTTC | CSVTGLGGETQYF
TRBJ2-7 | NA | TRBD2 | TRBV20-1 | TGCAGTGCTAGGGGAGGGCTAGCGGGAGGAGTCTACGAGCAGTACTTC | CSARGGLAGGVYEQYF
TRBJ2-4 | many | TRBD2 | TRBV7-2 | TGTGCCAGCAGCTCCGTGTGGACTAGCGAGAGGGCTGGCATTCAGTACTTC | CASSSVWTSERAGIQYF
TRBJ2-7 | once | NA | TRBV6-5 | TGTGCCAGCAGTTACTCGTTCGGGACTCTCACCTACGAGCAGTACTTC | CASSYSFGTLTYEQYF
TRBJ2-7 | NA | TRBD1 | TRBV5-1 | TGCGCCAGCAGCTTGGATGGACAGGGTAATGCCTACGAGCAGTACTTC | CASSLDGQGNAYEQYF
TRBJ1-2 | many | TRBD1 | TRBV7-2 | TGTGCCAGCAGCTTAGCCGGGACAGGAGCTAACTATGGCTACACCTTC | CASSLAGTGANYGYTF
TRBJ2-1 | NA | NA | TRBV7-2 | TGTGCCAGCAGCTCCCTCGGCGGGAAATACAATGAGCAGTTCTTC | CASSSLGGKYNEQFF
TRBJ2-5 | NA | NA | TRBV25-1 | TGTGCCAGCACGAGTGACAGACAAGAGACCCAGTACTTC | CASTSDRQETQYF
TRBJ2-1 | many | TRBD2 | TRBV27 | TGTGCCAGCAGCTCTAGCGGGATTAGCAATGAGCAGTTCTTC | CASSSSGISNEQFF
TRBJ1-2 | NA | NA | TRBV6-6 | TGTGCCAGCAGCAATACAGGGAGGAATTCGGGAGGCTACACCTTC | CASSNTGRNSGGYTF
TRBJ2-1 | once | NA | TRBV6-6 | TGTGCCAGCACCCGTGGGGGCGTAATAGGGGCCTACAATGAGCAGTTCTTC | CASTRGGVIGAYNEQFF
TRBJ2-5 | NA | NA | TRBV5-1 | TGCGCCAGTGGGACCCCTCAAGGGGAGACCCAGTACTTC | CASGTPQGETQYF
TRBJ1-5 | many | NA | TRBV12-3/TRBV12-4 | TGTGCCAGCAGTCCACGAGCCAGGGAAGGGCAGCCCCAGCATTTT | CASSPRAREGQPQHF
TRBJ2-2 | NA | NA | TRBV18 | TGTGCCAGCTCACCACCGAGTCACACCGGGGAGCTGTTTTTT | CASSPPSHTGELFF
TRBJ1-5 | NA | NA | TRBV27 | TGTGCCAGCATTGTCCGGGAGTATCAGCCCCAGCATTTT | CASIVREYQPQHF
TRBJ2-2 | NA | NA | TRBV14 | TGTGCCAGCAGCCCGCGCCTCGGGGAGCTGTTTTTT | CASSPRLGELFF
TRBJ1-1 | NA | NA | TRBV7-6 | TGTGCCAGCAGCTTAGGCGTGGGAGCCAGGAACACTGAAGCTTTCTTT | CASSLGVGARNTEAFF
TRBJ1-2 | NA | TRBD1 | TRBV18 | TGTGCCAGCTCTCCCCGGGACAGGGCTAACTATGGCTACACCTTC | CASSPRDRANYGYTF
TRBJ2-5 | few | TRBD2 | TRBV7-9 | TGTGCCAGCAGCTTAGGGGGACTACCTCCCCGGGACCAGTACTTC | CASSLGGLPPRDQYF
TRBJ2-1 | once | NA | TRBV9 | TGTGCCAGCAGCATAGTCCCGACGAACAATGAGCAGTTCTTC | CASSIVPTNNEQFF
TRBJ1-3 | few | NA | TRBV3-1 | TGTGCCAGCACCGCTTCTGGAAACACCATATATTTT | CASTASGNTIYF
TRBJ2-3 | few | NA | TRBV6-1 | TGTGCCAGCAGTGATATAGATACGCAGTATTTT | CASSDIDTQYF
TRBJ2-7 | few | TRBD2 | TRBV5-1 | TGCGCCAGCAGCTCTAGCGGACAAAGCTCCTACGAGCAGTACTTC | CASSSSGQSSYEQYF
TRBJ2-1 | NA | TRBD2 | TRBV2 | TGTGCCAGCAGTGATCCGACTAGCCGGGGTGAGCAGTTCTTC | CASSDPTSRGEQFF
TRBJ2-7 | few | TRBD2 | TRBV5-1 | TGCGCCAGCAGTTTCGCCGCTAAGCGGGGGGGACCCTACGAGCAGTACTTC | CASSFAAKRGGPYEQYF
TRBJ2-3 | NA | NA | TRBV5-1 | TGCGCCAGCCGCCCCCCGGGAACCTTCACAGATACGCAGTATTTT | CASRPPGTFTDTQYF
TRBJ2-1 | NA | NA | TRBV20-1 | TGCAGTGCTGGCCGGGACACATTGAGGAATGAGCAGTTCTTC | CSAGRDTLRNEQFF
TRBJ2-7 | NA | NA | TRBV12-3/TRBV12-4 | TGTGCCAGCAGTTTTCGTGGTTGGGCCTACGAGCAGTACTTC | CASSFRGWAYEQYF
TRBJ2-1 | many | NA | TRBV29-1 | TGCAGCGTTGATCCGGCAGCGGACAATGAGCAGTTCTTC | CSVDPAADNEQFF
TRBJ2-3 | NA | TRBD2 | TRBV10-3 | TGTGCCATCAGTGAAAGGGCTAGCGGAACAGGTACGCAGTATTTT | CAISERASGTGTQYF
TRBJ2-1 | NA | TRBD2 | TRBV11-1 | TGTGCCAGCAGCTTAGTCGGCGCTAGCGGGAAGTTAGGTGAGCAGTTCTTC | CASSLVGASGKLGEQFF
TRBJ2-1 | NA | TRBD2 | TRBV5-1 | TGCGCCAGCAGCCCCCTCTTAGCGGGAGATAATGAGCAGTTCTTC | CASSPLLAGDNEQFF
TRBJ2-2 | NA | NA | TRBV3-1 | TGTGCCAGCAGCCAAGTGGCAGGGGTGAACACCGGGGAGCTGTTTTTT | CASSQVAGVNTGELFF
TRBJ2-7 | NA | TRBD2 | TRBV7-2 | TGTGCCAGCAGCTTATCGTCTAGCGGGGTTTACGAGCAGTACTTC | CASSLSSSGVYEQYF
TRBJ2-7 | NA | TRBD2 | TRBV28 | TGTGCCAGCAGTCGGGGGGATTCCTACGAGCAGTACTTC | CASSRGDSYEQYF
TRBJ2-3 | many | NA | TRBV29-1 | TGCAGCGTACAAGCTAGGACAGCAGATACGCAGTATTTT | CSVQARTADTQYF
TRBJ2-2 | few | NA | TRBV25-1 | TGTGCCAGCAGTGAGAGGCGGGGGCGAATCGGGGAGCTGTTTTTT | CASSERRGRIGELFF
TRBJ2-2 | few | NA | TRBV6-5 | TGTGCCAGCAGTTACACGGCAGGGACCACCGGGGAGCTGTTTTTT | CASSYTAGTTGELFF
TRBJ2-1 | many | NA | TRBV20-1 | TGCAGTGCTAGAGATGGGCGGGGCCCCTACAATGAGCAGTTCTTC | CSARDGRGPYNEQFF
TRBJ1-2 | few | NA | TRBV5-1 | TGCGCCAGCAGCTCTAACTGGCCGGGCGGTAACTATGGCTACACCTTC | CASSSNWPGGNYGYTF
TRBJ2-3 | once | NA | TRBV12-3/TRBV12-4 | TGTGCCAGCAGCCCTCGACGAGCAAGAAGGGATACGCAGTATTTT | CASSPRRARRDTQYF
TRBJ2-3 | many | TRBD2 | TRBV7-6 | TGTGCCAGCAGCCTCGCCACTAGCGGAAGCACAGATACGCAGTATTTT | CASSLATSGSTDTQYF
TRBJ2-7 | many | TRBD2 | TRBV11-2 | TGTGCCAGCAGCTTAGTTTGGACTAGCGGGAGGGGGGTTCTCCGCGAGCAGTACTTC | CASSLVWTSGRGVLREQYF
TRBJ2-5 | NA | TRBD2 | TRBV9 | TGTGCCAGCAGCTTCGGGACTAGCGTGCACAATGAGCAGTACTTC | CASSFGTSVHNEQYF
TRBJ1-5 | NA | TRBD1 | TRBV6-1 | TGTGCCAGCACCGAAGACCTCCATACTGACAGGGGCAATCAGCCCCAGCATTTT | CASTEDLHTDRGNQPQHF
TRBJ2-7 | NA | NA | TRBV2 | TGTGCCAGCACCAGGGATGGATACGAGCAGTACTTC | CASTRDGYEQYF
TRBJ1-4 | NA | NA | TRBV5-1 | TGCGCCAGCAGCCAAACACCCCTGACCTGGACCGAAAAACTGTTTTTT | CASSQTPLTWTEKLFF
TRBJ1-5 | many | TRBD1 | TRBV29-1 | TGCAGCGTGATGGGGACAGGTAATCAGCCCCAGCATTTT | CSVMGTGNQPQHF
TRBJ2-7 | many | TRBD1 | TRBV30 | TGTGCCTGGAACACAGGGGCTCGCGAGCAGTACTTC | CAWNTGAREQYF
TRBJ2-1 | few | NA | TRBV5-1 | TGCGCCACCGCGGTGGACAGTAACAATGAGCAGTTCTTC | CATAVDSNNEQFF